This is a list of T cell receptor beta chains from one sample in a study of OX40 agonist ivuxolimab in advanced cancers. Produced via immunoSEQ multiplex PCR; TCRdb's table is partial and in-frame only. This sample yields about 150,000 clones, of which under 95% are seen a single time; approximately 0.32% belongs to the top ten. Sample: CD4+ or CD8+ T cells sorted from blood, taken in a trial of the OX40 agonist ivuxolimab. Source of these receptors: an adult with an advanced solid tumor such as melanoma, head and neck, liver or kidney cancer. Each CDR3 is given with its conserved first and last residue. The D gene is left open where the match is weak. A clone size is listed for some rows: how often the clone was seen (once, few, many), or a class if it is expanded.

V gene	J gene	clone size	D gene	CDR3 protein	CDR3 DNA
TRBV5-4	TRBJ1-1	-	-	CASNYGAGEAFF	TGTGCCAGCAACTATGGCGCGGGGGAAGCTTTCTTT
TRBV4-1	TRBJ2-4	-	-	CASTRLVDSKNIQYF	TGCGCCAGCACCCGACTGGTAGACAGCAAAAACATTCAGTACTTC
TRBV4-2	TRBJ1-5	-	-	CASSQEGRGSNQPQHF	TGTGCCAGCAGCCAAGAGGGCAGGGGCAGCAATCAGCCCCAGCATTTT
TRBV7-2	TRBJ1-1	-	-	CASSLVFSGATEAFF	TGTGCCAGCAGCTTAGTATTTTCAGGGGCCACTGAAGCTTTCTTT
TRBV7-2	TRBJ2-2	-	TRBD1	CASSLQTGRELFF	TGTGCCAGCAGCTTACAGACAGGGAGGGAGCTGTTTTTT
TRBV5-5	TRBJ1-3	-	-	CASSPGGGRTGNTIYF	TGTGCCAGCAGCCCCGGGGGTGGTCGGACGGGAAACACCATATATTTT
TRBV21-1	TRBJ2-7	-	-	CASSITSGSYEQYF	TGTGCCAGCAGCATCACTAGTGGCTCCTACGAGCAGTACTTC
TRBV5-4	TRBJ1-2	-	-	CASSLAQQTSGYTF	TGTGCCAGCAGCTTGGCGCAGCAGACCTCCGGCTACACCTTC
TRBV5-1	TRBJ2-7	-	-	CASSFSGVSYEQYF	TGCGCCAGCAGCTTTTCCGGAGTCTCCTACGAGCAGTACTTC
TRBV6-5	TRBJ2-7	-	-	CAIPDGNSYEQYF	TGTGCCATCCCGGACGGCAACTCCTACGAGCAGTACTTC
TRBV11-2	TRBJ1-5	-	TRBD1	CASSLGQGGDQPQHF	TGTGCCAGCAGCTTAGGACAGGGAGGTGATCAGCCCCAGCATTTT
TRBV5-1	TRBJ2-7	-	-	CASSFAEQASYEQYF	TGCGCCAGCAGCTTCGCCGAGCAGGCCTCCTACGAGCAGTACTTC
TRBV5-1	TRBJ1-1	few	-	CASSKVGGIAEAFF	TGCGCCAGCAGCAAGGTGGGGGGCATAGCTGAAGCTTTCTTT
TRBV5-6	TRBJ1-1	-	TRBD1	CASSWGTGETEAFF	TGTGCCAGCAGCTGGGGGACAGGAGAAACTGAAGCTTTCTTT
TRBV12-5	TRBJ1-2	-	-	CASGLVASASPLF	TGTGCTAGTGGTTTGGTAGCATCAGCGTCTCCCCTCTTC
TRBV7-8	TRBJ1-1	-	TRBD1	CASSPWTGRNTEAFF	TGTGCCAGCAGCCCCTGGACAGGGAGGAACACTGAAGCTTTCTTT
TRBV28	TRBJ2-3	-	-	CASSSPAGGKDTQYF	TGTGCCAGCAGTTCTCCCGCCGGGGGCAAGGATACGCAGTATTTT
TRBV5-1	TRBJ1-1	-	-	CASSSGAEAFF	TGCGCCAGCAGCTCAGGCGCTGAAGCTTTCTTT
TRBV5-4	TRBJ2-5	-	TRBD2	CASSLGPSGGEETQYF	TGTGCCAGCAGCTTGGGGCCTAGCGGGGGGGAAGAGACCCAGTACTTC
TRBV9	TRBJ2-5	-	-	CASSVVGGAETQYF	TGTGCCAGCAGCGTAGTTGGGGGGGCGGAGACCCAGTACTTC
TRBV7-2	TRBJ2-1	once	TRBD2	CASSQLASEQFF	TGTGCCAGCAGCCAACTAGCGAGTGAGCAGTTCTTC
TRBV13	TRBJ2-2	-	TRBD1	CASSLVGQGVTGELFF	TGTGCCAGCAGCTTAGTGGGACAGGGAGTCACCGGGGAGCTGTTTTTT
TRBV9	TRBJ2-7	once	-	CASSGGVAAGYEQYF	TGTGCCAGCAGCGGAGGGGTGGCAGCGGGCTACGAGCAGTACTTC
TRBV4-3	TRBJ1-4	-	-	CASSQASEGKLFF	TGCGCCAGCAGCCAAGCCTCTGAGGGAAAACTGTTTTTT
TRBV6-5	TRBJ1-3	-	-	CASSYLYRASGNTIYF	TGTGCCAGCAGTTACCTGTACAGGGCCTCTGGAAACACCATATATTTT
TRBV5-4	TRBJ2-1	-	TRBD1	CASTVGQDLYNEQFF	TGTGCCAGCACCGTTGGACAGGACCTATACAATGAGCAGTTCTTC
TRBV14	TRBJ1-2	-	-	CASSQTSGFYGYTF	TGTGCCAGCAGCCAAACATCAGGGTTTTACGGCTACACCTTC
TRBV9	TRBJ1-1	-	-	CASSVGGAQTTEAFF	TGTGCCAGCAGCGTAGGGGGGGCGCAGACCACTGAAGCTTTCTTT
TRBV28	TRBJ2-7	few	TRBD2	CASSQTTSGAYEQYF	TGTGCCAGCAGTCAGACCACTAGCGGCGCCTACGAGCAGTACTTC